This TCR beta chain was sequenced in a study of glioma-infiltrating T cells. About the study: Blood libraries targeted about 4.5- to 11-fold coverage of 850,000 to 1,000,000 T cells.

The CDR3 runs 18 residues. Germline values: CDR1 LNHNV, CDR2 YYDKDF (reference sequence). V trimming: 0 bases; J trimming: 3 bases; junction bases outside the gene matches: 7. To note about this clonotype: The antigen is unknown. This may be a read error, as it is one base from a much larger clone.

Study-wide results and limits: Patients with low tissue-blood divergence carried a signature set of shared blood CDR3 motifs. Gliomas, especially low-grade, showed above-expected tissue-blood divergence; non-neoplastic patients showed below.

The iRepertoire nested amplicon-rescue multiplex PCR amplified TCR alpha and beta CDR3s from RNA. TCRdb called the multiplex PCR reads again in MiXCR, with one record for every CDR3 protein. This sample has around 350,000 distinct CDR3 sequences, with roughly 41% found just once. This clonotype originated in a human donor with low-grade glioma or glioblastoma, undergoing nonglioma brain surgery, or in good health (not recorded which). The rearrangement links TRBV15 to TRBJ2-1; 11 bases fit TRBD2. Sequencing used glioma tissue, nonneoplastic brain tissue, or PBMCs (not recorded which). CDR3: CATSRDLTSGSNYNEQFF. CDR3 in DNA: TGTGCCACCAGCAGAGATTTAACTAGCGGGAGTAACTACAATGAGCAGTTCTTC.